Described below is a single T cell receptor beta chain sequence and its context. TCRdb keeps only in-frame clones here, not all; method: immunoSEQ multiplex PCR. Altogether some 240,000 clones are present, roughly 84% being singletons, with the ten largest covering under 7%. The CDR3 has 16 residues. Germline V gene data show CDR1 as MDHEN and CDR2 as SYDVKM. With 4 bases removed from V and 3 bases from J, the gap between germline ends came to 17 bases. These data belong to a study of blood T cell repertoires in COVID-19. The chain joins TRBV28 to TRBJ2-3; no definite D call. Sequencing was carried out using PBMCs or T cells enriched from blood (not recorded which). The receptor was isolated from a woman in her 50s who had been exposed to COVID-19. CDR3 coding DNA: TGTGCCAGCAGTTCCGGTCTTGGTCCCTTGACAGATACGCAGTATTTT. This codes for CASSSGLGPLTDTQYF. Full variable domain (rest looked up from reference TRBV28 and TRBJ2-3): DVKVTQSSRYLVKRTGEKVFLECVQDMDHENMFWYRQDPGLGLRLIYFSYDVKMKEKGDIPEGYSVSREKKERFSLILESASTNQTSMYLCASSSGLGPLTDTQYFGPGTRLTVL.